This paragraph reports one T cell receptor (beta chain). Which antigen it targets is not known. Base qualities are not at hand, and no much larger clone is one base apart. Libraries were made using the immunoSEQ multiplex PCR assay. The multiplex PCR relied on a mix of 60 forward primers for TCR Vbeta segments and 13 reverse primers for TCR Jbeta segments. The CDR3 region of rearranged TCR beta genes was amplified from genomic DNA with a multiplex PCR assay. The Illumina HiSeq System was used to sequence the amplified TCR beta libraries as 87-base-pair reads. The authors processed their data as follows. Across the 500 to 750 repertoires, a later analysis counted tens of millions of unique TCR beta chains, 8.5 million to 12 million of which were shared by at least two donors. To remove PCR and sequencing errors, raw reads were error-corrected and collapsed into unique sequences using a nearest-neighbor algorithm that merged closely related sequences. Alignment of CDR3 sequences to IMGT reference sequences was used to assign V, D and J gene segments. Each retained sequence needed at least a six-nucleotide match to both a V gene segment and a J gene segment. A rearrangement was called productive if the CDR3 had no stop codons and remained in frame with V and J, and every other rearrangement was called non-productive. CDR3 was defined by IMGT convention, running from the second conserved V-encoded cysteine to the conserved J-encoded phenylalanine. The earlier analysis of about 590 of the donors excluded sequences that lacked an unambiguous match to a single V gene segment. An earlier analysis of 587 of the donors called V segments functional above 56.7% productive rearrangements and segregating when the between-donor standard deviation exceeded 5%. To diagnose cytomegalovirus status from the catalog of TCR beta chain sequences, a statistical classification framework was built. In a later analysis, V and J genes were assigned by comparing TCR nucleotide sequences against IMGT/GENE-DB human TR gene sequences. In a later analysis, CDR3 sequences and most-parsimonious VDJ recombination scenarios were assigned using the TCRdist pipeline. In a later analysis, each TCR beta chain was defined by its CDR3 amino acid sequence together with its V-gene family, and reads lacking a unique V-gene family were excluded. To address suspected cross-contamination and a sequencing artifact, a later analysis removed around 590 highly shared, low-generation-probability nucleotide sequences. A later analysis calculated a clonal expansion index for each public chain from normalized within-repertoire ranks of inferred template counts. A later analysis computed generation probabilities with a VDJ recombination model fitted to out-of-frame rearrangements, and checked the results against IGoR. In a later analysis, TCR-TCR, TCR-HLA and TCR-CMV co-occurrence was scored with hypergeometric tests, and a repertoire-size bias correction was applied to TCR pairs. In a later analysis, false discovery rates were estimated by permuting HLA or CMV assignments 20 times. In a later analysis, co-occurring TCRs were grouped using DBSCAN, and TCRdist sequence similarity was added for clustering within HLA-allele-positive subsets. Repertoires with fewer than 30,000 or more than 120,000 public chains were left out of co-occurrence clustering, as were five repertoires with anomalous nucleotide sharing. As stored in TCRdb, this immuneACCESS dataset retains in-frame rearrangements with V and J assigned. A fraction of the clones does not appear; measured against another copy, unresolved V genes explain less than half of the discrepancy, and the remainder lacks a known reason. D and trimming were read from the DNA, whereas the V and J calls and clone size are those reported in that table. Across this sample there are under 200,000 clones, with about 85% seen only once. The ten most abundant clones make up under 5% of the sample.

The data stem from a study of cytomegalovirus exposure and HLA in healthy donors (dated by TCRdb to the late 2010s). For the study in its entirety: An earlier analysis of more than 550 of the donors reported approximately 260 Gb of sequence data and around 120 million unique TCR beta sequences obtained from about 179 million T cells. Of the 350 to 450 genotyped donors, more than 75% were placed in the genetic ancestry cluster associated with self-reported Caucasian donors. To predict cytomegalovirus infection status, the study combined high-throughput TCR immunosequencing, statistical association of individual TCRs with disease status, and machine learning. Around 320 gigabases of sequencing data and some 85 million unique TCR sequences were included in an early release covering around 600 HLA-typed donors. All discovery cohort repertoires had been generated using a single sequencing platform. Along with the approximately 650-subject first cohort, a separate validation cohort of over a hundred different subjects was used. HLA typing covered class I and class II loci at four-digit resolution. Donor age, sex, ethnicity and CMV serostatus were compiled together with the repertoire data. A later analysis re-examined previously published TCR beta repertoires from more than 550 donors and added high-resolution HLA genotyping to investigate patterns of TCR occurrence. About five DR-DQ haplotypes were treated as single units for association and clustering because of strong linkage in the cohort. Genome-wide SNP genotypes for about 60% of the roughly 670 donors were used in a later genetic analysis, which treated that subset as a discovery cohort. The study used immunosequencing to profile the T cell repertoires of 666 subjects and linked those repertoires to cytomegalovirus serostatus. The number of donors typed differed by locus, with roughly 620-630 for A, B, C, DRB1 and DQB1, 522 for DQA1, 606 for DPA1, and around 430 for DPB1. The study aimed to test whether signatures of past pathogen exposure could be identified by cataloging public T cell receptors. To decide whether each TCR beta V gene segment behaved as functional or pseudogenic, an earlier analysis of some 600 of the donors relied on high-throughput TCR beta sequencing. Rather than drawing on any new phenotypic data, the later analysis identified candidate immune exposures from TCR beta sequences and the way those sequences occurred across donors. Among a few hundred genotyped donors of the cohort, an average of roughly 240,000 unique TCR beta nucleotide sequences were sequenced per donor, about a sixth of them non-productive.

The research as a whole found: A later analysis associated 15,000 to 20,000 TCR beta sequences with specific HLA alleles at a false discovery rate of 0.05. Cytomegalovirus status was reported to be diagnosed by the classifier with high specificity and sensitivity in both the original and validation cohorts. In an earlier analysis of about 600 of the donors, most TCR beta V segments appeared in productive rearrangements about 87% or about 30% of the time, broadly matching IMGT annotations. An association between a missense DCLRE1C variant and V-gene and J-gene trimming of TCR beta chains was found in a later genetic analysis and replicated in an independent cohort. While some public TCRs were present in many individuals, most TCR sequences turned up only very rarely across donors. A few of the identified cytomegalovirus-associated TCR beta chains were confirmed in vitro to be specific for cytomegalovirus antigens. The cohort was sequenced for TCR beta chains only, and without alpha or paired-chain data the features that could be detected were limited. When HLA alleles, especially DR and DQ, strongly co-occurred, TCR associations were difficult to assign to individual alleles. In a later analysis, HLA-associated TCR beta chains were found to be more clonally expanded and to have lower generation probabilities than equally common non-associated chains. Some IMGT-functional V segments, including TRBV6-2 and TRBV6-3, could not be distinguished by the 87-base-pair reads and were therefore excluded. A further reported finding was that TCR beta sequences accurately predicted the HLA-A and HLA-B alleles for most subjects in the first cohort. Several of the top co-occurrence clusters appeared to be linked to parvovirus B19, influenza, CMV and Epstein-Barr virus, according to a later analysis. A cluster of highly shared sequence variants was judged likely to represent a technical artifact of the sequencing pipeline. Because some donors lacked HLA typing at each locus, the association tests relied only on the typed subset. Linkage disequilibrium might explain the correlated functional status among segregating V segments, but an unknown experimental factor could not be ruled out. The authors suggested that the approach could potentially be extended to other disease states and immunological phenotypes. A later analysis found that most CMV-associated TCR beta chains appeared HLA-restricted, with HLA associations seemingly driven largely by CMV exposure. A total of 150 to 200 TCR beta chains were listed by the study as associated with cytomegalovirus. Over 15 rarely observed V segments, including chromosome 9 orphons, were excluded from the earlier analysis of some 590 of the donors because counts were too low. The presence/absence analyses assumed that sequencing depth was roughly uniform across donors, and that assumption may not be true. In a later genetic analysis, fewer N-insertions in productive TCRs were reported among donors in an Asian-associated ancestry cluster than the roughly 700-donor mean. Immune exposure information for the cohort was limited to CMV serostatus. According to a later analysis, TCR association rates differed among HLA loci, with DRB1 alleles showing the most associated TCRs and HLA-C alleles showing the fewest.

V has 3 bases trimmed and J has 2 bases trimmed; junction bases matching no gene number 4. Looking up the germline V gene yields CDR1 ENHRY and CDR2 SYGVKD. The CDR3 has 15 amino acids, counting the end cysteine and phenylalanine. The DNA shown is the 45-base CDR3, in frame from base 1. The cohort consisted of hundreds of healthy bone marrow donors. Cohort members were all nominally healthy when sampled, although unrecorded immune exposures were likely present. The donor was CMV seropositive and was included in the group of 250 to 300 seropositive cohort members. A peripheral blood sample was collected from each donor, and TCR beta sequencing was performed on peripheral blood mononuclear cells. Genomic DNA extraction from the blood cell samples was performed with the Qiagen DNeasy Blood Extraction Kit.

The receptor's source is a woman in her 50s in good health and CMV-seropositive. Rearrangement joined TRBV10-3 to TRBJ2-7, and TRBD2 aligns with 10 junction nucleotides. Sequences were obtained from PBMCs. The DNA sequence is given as TGTGCCATCAGTGAAGGACTAGCGGAGACCTACGAGCAGTACTTC. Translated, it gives CAISEGLAETYEQYF.